Shown below are 10 T cell receptor beta chains from a single sample sequenced in a study of breast tumors, draining lymph nodes, adjacent tissues. Samples came from axillary lymph nodes draining the breast cancer. TCRdb re-called the multiplex PCR reads with MiXCR, one entry per CDR3 protein. Among about 94,000 distinct CDR3 sequences, approximately 28% were seen once, and the ten largest hold more than 8%. Sample: axillary lymph node tissue. Source of these receptors: a female donor with breast cancer. Some clones in this sample may be carry-over from other donors' samples.

The sample holds a few counts of this clonotype. The chain carries TRBV4-3 and TRBJ1-4; no definite D call. The V end was cut by 0 bases, the J end by 0 bases, with 11 bases between. The CDR3 has 17 amino acids. CDR1 is LGHNA, CDR2 YSLEER, per germline. CDR3 region: CASSQDPPFATNEKLFF. CDR3 in DNA: TGCGCCAGCAGCCAAGACCCCCCGTTTGCAACTAATGAAAAACTGTTTTTT.

This clonotype was seen ten or more times. The DNA for the CDR3 is TGCGCCAGCAGCCAAGATCATAACCGAGATCAGCCCCAGCATTTT. It translates to CASSQDHNRDQPQHF. J is TRBJ1-5 and V is TRBV4-1; D uncertain. Germline-derived CDR1 and CDR2 are MGHRA and YSYEKL. This CDR3 is built from 15 residues. Trimming shortened V by 0 bases and J by 5 bases, and 11 bases separated the two germline ends.

This clonotype showed up just once. A read error is possible here, since a much larger clone lies one base away. The chain has TRBV29-1 and TRBJ1-1, with TRBD1 matching over 10 bases. The CDR3 is 15 residues long. Per the germline V gene, CDR1 is SQVTM and CDR2 is ANQGSEA. Trimming cost V 6 bases and J 3 bases; bases outside gene matches: 10. CDR3 sequence (DNA): TGCAGCGTCCTTGGGGACAGGGGAGGGGACACTGAAGCTTTCTTT. Translating gives CSVLGDRGGDTEAFF.

This clonotype was detected many times. V and J are TRBV4-3 and TRBJ2-1; TRBD2 agrees at 10 bases. The CDR3 has 13 amino acids. V lost 8 bases, J lost 7 bases, and 5 bases stayed unmatched. CDR1 is LGHNA, CDR2 YSLEER, per germline. Here the CDR3 reads CASSAGGLNEQFF. The CDR3 DNA is TGCGCCAGCTCAGCGGGAGGGCTAAATGAGCAGTTCTTC.

This clonotype was seen many times. A read error is possible here, since a much larger clone lies one base away. The J gene is TRBJ2-7, the V gene TRBV7-9; D possibly uses TRBD1 or TRBD2 (5 bases each). In germline, CDR1 is SEHNR, CDR2 FQNEAQ (reference sequence). The CDR3 loop spans 14 amino acids. V lost 5 bases to trimming and J lost 5 bases, with 16 bases between them. CDR3 coding DNA: TGTGCCAGCAGCGTGGGACGGGGCGTCGACGAGCAGTACTTC. Encoded protein: CASSVGRGVDEQYF.

This clonotype was seen repeatedly, ten times or more. J is TRBJ2-5 and V is TRBV20-1, with 8 bases aligning to TRBD1. Germline V CDR1 and CDR2: DFQATT, SNEGSKA (reference sequence). With 0 bases clipped from V and 2 bases from J, the junction kept 5 bases outside the gene matches. The CDR3 consists of 15 residues. DNA for the CDR3: TGCAGTGCTAGAGATCCCGGGACAGGTCAAGAGACCCAGTACTTC. Translated, it gives CSARDPGTGQETQYF.

Comments on this clonotype: A much more abundant neighbour one base away suggests this may be a read error. The CDR3 DNA follows: TGCAGCGTTGGAGTTAGCGGAGCCTGCGAGCGGTACTTC. Protein product: CSVGVSGACERYF. The V call is TRBV29-1, the J call TRBJ2-7, with D possibly being TRBD2 (6 bases). CDR3 length equals 13 residues. The germline V gene encodes CDR1 SQVTM and CDR2 ANQGSEA.

This clonotype was seen ten or more times. The chain links TRBV2 to TRBJ2-3; D ambiguous. This CDR3 region has 12 residues. Trimming stripped 7 bases from V and 4 bases from J, with 9 bases between. Germline CDR1 reads SNHLY; CDR2 reads FYNNEI. CDR3 in DNA: TGTGCCAGCACAGCCTATTCAGATACGCAGTATTTT. Translation gives CASTAYSDTQYF.

This clonotype was counted many times. The chain's CDR3 is CASRKGQSNEKLFF. As DNA, the CDR3 is TGTGCCAGCAGAAAGGGACAGTCTAATGAAAAACTGTTTTTT. The J gene is TRBJ1-4, the V gene TRBV2, with 7 bases aligning to TRBD1. The CDR3 sequence is 14 residues long. V was clipped by 6 bases and J by 3 bases; unmatched bases: 4. The germline gives CDR1 SNHLY, CDR2 FYNNEI.

The V call is TRBV7-2, the J call TRBJ1-5; tentative D call: TRBD1 (5 bases). V was shortened by 5 bases and J by 11 bases, with 25 bases between the two germline ends. The CDR3 length is 16 residues. CDR1 SGHTA and CDR2 FQGNSA come from the germline V gene. The CDR3 loop reads CASSNQGGTTQETQHF. The CDR3 coding sequence is TGTGCCAGCAGCAACCAGGGCGGGACTACCCAAGAGACCCAGCATTTT.